Listed below are T cell receptor beta chains from one sample, sequenced in a study of cytomegalovirus exposure and HLA in healthy donors. The table came from immunoSEQ multiplex PCR; TCRdb's copy has only in-frame clones and leaves some out. The sample holds tens of thousands of clones, 75% seen once. Material: PBMCs. These receptors were taken from a man in his sixties in good health and CMV-seropositive. The CDR3 runs from the conserved cysteine through the conserved F or W. Each record gives: D gene, clone size, J gene, V gene, CDR3 DNA, CDR3 protein. The D gene is left open where the match is weak. Expanded clones are given a class, and other clones once, few, many or no size at all.

>TRBD1|few|TRBJ1-2|TRBV7-8
TGTGCCAGCAGCTTAACCGGACAGGGCAAGGGCTATGGCTACACCTTC
CASSLTGQGKGYGYTF
>-|-|TRBJ1-1|TRBV6-6
TGTGCCAGCAGCCTCTCGGTGAGGGTGAACACTGAAGCTTTCTTT
CASSLSVRVNTEAFF
>-|few|TRBJ1-1|TRBV10-3
TGTGCCATCAGGGCATCCATGAACACTGAAGCTTTCTTT
CAIRASMNTEAFF
>-|-|TRBJ1-5|TRBV4-1
TGCGCCAGCAGCCAAGGGTGGGGGGTGAACAATCAGCCCCAGCATTTT
CASSQGWGVNNQPQHF
>TRBD2|-|TRBJ2-7|TRBV6-1
TGTGCCAGCAGGGGCGGGGCGGGAGGGTCCGAGCAGTACTTC
CASRGGAGGSEQYF
>TRBD1|-|TRBJ1-2|TRBV11-3
TGTGCCAGCAGCCCGGACAGGGTAGGCGGCTACACCTTC
CASSPDRVGGYTF
>TRBD1|-|TRBJ2-7|TRBV5-1
TGCGCCAGCGGAGAGGACAGGGGCTACGAGCAGTACTTC
CASGEDRGYEQYF
>TRBD1|-|TRBJ2-3|TRBV4-1
TGCGCCAGCAGCCGGGGGACAGATACAGATACGCAGTATTTT
CASSRGTDTDTQYF
>-|-|TRBJ2-2|TRBV11-2
TGTGCCAGCAGCTCCCAAGGACAGCTCACCGGGGAGCTGTTTTTT
CASSSQGQLTGELFF
>-|-|TRBJ2-5|TRBV29-1
TGCAGCGTTGTCCCACAGGAGACCCAGTACTTC
CSVVPQETQYF
>-|-|TRBJ2-7|TRBV2
TGTGCCAGCAGCCGGGACACCCCCTACGAGCAGTACTTC
CASSRDTPYEQYF
>-|-|TRBJ2-7|TRBV11-2
TGTGCCAGCAGCTTACTACCCGGTGAAATCTACGAGCAGTACTTC
CASSLLPGEIYEQYF
>-|-|TRBJ1-5|TRBV9
TGTGCCAGCAGGCCGACAGACAATAGCAATCAGCCCCAGCATTTT
CASRPTDNSNQPQHF
>-|-|TRBJ2-4|TRBV27
TGTGCCAGCAGTTCTTGGGTGAGGACCAAAAACATTCAGTACTTC
CASSSWVRTKNIQYF
>-|-|TRBJ1-2|TRBV6-1
TGTGCCAGCAGTGAATGGTCGAATCGTAGTGGCTACACCTTC
CASSEWSNRSGYTF
>-|-|TRBJ2-7|TRBV6-5
TGTGCCAGCAGTGGTACACAGGGCTACGAGCAGTACTTC
CASSGTQGYEQYF
>TRBD1|-|TRBJ1-3|TRBV5-1
TGCGCCAGCAGCTTGGCCCCCCAGGGGGGATCCTCTGGAAACACCATATATTTT
CASSLAPQGGSSGNTIYF
>-|-|TRBJ1-1|TRBV7-9
TGTGCCAGCAGCTACCAGTTGAATGAAGCTTTCTTT
CASSYQLNEAFF
>TRBD1|-|TRBJ2-1|TRBV27
TGTGCCAGCAGGGGTCCGGGACAGGGGTACAATGAGCAGTTCTTC
CASRGPGQGYNEQFF
>-|-|TRBJ1-1|TRBV15
TGTGCCACCAGCAGAGATCGCCTGGGAGGGGGTGAAGCTTTCTTT
CATSRDRLGGGEAFF
>TRBD2|-|TRBJ2-7|TRBV4-1
TGCGCCAGCAGCCAAGGACTAGCGGGAGGCCTTAGCTCCTACGAGCAGTACTTC
CASSQGLAGGLSSYEQYF
>TRBD1|-|TRBJ1-2|TRBV4-1
TGCGCCAGCAGCCAAGAGGGGACAGAAGACCTAACTAGGTATGGCTACACCTTC
CASSQEGTEDLTRYGYTF
>TRBD1|once|TRBJ1-4|TRBV11-2
TGTGCCAGCAGCTTAGATCCGACAGGGGCATATGAAAAACTGTTTTTT
CASSLDPTGAYEKLFF
>TRBD1|-|TRBJ1-2|TRBV7-9
TGTGCCAGCAGCTCCGGGAACAGGGGATTGTATGGCTACACCTTC
CASSSGNRGLYGYTF
>TRBD1|once|TRBJ1-2|TRBV4-1
TGCGCCAGCAGCCAAGATCAGAGGGACAGGGGCATCTATGGCTACACCTTC
CASSQDQRDRGIYGYTF
>TRBD1|-|TRBJ1-1|TRBV11-3
TGTGCCAGCAGCTCCAGGGGGGACACTGAAGCTTTCTTT
CASSSRGDTEAFF
>TRBD1|-|TRBJ1-4|TRBV27
TGTGCCAGCAGCCGGGACAGGGGAAGGAGGGGAGCTAATGAAAAACTGTTTTTT
CASSRDRGRRGANEKLFF
>-|-|TRBJ2-1|TRBV23-1
TGCGCCAGCAGTCAACCTCCTCGGAGGGTAGGCCCTGCCCGGGGCTCCTACAATGAGCAGTTCTTC
CASSQPPRRVGPARGSYNEQFF
>TRBD1|-|TRBJ2-1|TRBV6-6
TGTGCCAGCACCGACCAGGGGGCGGGGAGCAATGAGCAGTTCTTC
CASTDQGAGSNEQFF
>-|-|TRBJ1-1|TRBV5-1
TGCGCCAGCAGCTTTCCCGGGGTCGGGATAGCTTTCTTT
CASSFPGVGIAFF
>-|-|TRBJ2-1|TRBV11-3
TGTGCCAGCAGCTTAGTACCGGGACTTCCTTACAATGAGCAGTTCTTC
CASSLVPGLPYNEQFF
>-|-|TRBJ2-6|TRBV6-5
TGTGCCAGCAGTCAGCGGGTATCGGGGGCCAACGTCCTGACTTTC
CASSQRVSGANVLTF
>-|-|TRBJ2-3|TRBV14
TGTGCCAGCAGCGCAGGCGATACGCAGTATTTT
CASSAGDTQYF
>-|-|TRBJ2-7|TRBV20-1
TGCAGTGCGGGCAGCTCCTACGAGCAGTACTTC
CSAGSSYEQYF
>-|-|TRBJ2-3|TRBV6-1
TGTGCCAGCAGCGCGAACGTCGGGGGCACAGATACGCAGTATTTT
CASSANVGGTDTQYF
>TRBD1|-|TRBJ2-7|TRBV6-6
TGTGCCAGCAGCCGACCGGGACAGGGGTACTACGAGCAGTACTTC
CASSRPGQGYYEQYF
>TRBD2|-|TRBJ2-3|TRBV6-1
TGTGCCAGCAGTGAAAAAGCGACTAGCGGGAGCTTTGATACGCAGTATTTT
CASSEKATSGSFDTQYF
>TRBD2|-|TRBJ2-3|TRBV4-1
TGCGCCAGCAGCCAAGGTGAATTCGTAGCGGGTGGGCCGCCGCAGTATTTT
CASSQGEFVAGGPPQYF
>TRBD2|once|TRBJ2-5|TRBV2
TGTGCCAGCAGTCGGGGGGGCCTGGAGACCCAGTACTTC
CASSRGGLETQYF
>-|-|TRBJ1-1|TRBV4-1
TGCGCCAGCAGCCAAGTGGGTCAGTGGGGGCAGGACACTGAAGCTTTCTTT
CASSQVGQWGQDTEAFF
>-|-|TRBJ2-3|TRBV11-3
TGTGCCAGCAGCTCCAGCGGGCGGGATACGCAGTATTTT
CASSSSGRDTQYF
>TRBD1|-|TRBJ1-2|TRBV18
TGTGCCAGCTCACCAGGACAGGGGAACTATGGCTACACCTTC
CASSPGQGNYGYTF
>TRBD1|-|TRBJ2-2|TRBV11-3
TGTGCCAGCAGCTCGACAGGGATTTACACCGGGGAGCTGTTTTTT
CASSSTGIYTGELFF
>TRBD2|-|TRBJ2-2|TRBV5-1
TGCGCCAGCAGCTTGACTAGCGGGAACACCGGGGAGCTGTTTTTT
CASSLTSGNTGELFF
>-|-|TRBJ2-7|TRBV6-5
TGTGCCAGCAGTTATAGTATATTGTCGGGCTACGAGCAGTACTTC
CASSYSILSGYEQYF
>TRBD2|few|TRBJ2-5|TRBV27
TGTGCCAGCAGTCTAGCGGGAGCGGAGACCCAGTACTTC
CASSLAGAETQYF